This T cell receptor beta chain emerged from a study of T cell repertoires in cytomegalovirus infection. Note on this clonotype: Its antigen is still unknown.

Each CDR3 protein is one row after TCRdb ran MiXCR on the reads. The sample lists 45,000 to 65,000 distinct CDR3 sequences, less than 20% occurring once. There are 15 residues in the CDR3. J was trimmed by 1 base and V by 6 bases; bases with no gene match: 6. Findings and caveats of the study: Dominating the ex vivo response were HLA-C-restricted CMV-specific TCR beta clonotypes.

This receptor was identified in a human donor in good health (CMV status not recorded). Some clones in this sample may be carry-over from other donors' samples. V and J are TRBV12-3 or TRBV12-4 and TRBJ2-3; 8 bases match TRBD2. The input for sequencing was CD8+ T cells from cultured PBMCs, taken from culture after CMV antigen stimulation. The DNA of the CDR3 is TGTGCCAGCAGCCCCGGGGGGGATGGCACAGATACGCAGTATTTT. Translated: CASSPGGDGTDTQYF.